This T cell receptor (beta chain) came from a study of blood T cell repertoires in COVID-19. Authors' methods: The authors estimated nucleated cell counts from reference gene primer amplification. Profiled with immunoSEQ multiplex PCR; TCRdb holds only in-frame clones, not every one. V, J and clone size are taken as reported in that table, and D and trimming were inferred from the DNA itself. The sample records about 160,000 clones, approximately 84% being singletons. The ends were cut back, 3 bases at V and 3 bases at J, with 12 bases in the middle. The germline V gene has CDR1 GTSNPN and CDR2 SVGIG (reference sequence). The CDR3 has 15 residues.

The source material was peripheral blood. The sequence was obtained from a woman aged 80 or over with acute or convalescent COVID-19. V and J are TRBV30 and TRBJ2-6, with D maybe TRBD2 (6 bases). The CDR3 sequence: CAWRGRGGGANVLTF. The CDR3, as DNA: TGTGCCTGGAGAGGTAGGGGAGGTGGGGCCAACGTCCTGACTTTC.